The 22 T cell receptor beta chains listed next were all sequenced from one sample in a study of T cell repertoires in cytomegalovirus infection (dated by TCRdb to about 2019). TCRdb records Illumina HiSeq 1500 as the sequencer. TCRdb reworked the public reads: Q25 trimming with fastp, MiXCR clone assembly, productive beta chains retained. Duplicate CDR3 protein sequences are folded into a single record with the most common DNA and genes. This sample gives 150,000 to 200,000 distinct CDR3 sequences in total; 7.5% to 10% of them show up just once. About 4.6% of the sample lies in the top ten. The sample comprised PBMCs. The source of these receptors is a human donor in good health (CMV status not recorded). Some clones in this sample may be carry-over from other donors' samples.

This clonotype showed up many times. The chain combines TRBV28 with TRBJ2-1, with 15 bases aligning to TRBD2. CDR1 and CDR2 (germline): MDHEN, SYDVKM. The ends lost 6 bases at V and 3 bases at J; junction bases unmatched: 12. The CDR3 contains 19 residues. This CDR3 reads CASSPGLAGGRGFYNEQFF. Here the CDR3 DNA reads TGTGCCAGCAGCCCAGGACTAGCGGGAGGGAGGGGGTTCTACAATGAGCAGTTCTTC.

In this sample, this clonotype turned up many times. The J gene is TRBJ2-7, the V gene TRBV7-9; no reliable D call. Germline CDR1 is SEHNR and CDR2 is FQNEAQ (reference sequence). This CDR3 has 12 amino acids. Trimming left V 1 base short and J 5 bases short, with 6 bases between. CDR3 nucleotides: TGTGCCAGCAGCTTAGTCCCCCACGAGCAGTACTTC. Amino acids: CASSLVPHEQYF.

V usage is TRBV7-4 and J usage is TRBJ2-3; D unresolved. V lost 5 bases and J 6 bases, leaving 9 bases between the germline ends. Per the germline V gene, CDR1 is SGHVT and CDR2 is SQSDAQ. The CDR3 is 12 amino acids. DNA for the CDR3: TGTGCCAGCAGCGCGCAGTCCGATACGCAGTATTTT. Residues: CASSAQSDTQYF.

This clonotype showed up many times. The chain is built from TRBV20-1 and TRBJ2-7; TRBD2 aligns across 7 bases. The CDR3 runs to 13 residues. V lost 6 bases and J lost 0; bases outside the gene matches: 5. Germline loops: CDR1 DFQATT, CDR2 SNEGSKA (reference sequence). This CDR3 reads CSARSGISYEQYF. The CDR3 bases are TGCAGTGCACGGAGCGGGATCTCCTACGAGCAGTACTTC.

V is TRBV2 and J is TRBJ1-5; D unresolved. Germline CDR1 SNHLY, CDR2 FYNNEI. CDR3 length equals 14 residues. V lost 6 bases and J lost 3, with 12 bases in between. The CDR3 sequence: CASRTTQYNQPQHF. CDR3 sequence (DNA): TGTGCCAGCAGGACGACACAATACAATCAGCCCCAGCATTTT.

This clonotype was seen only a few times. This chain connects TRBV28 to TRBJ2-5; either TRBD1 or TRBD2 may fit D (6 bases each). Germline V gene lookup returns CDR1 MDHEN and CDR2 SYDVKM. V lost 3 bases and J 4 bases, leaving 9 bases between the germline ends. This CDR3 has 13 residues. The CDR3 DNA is TGTGCCAGCAGTTTTGGAGGGGGAGAGACCCAGTACTTC. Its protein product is CASSFGGGETQYF.

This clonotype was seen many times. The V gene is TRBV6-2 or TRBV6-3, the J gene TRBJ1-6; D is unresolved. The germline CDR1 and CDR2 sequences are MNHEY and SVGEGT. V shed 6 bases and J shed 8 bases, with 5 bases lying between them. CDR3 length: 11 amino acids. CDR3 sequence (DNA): TGTGCCAGCAGAACGGATTCACCCCTCCACTTT. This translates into CASRTDSPLHF.

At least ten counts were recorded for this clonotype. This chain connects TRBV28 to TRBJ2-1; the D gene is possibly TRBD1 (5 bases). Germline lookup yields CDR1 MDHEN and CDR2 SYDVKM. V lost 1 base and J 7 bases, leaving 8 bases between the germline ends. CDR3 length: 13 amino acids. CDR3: CASSLSSGNEQFF. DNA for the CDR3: TGTGCCAGCAGTTTATCGTCAGGGAATGAGCAGTTCTTC.

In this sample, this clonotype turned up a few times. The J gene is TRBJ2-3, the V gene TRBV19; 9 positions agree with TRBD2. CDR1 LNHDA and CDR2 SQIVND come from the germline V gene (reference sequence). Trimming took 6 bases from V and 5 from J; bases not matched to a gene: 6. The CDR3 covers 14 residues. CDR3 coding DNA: TGTGCCAGTAGGGCGGGGGGGCCTATAGATACGCAGTATTTT. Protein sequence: CASRAGGPIDTQYF.

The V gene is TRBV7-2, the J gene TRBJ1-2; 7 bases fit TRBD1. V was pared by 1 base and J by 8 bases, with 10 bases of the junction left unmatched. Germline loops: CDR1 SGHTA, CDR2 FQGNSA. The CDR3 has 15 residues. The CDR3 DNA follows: TGTGCCAGCAGCTTAGTTGTCCAGGGGGGTCGCGGCTACACCTTC. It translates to CASSLVVQGGRGYTF.

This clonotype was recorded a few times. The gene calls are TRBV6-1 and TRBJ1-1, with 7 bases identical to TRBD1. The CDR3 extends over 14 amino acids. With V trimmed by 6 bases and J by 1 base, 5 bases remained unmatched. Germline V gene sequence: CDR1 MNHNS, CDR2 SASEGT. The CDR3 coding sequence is TGTGCCAGCAGACGACAGGGAACGAACACTGAAGCTTTCTTT. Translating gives CASRRQGTNTEAFF.

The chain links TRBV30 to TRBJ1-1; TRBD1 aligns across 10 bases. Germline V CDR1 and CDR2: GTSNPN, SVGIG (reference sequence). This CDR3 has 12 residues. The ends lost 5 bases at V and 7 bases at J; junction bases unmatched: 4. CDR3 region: CAWDRGQGEAFF. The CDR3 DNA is TGTGCCTGGGACAGGGGGCAGGGTGAAGCTTTCTTT.

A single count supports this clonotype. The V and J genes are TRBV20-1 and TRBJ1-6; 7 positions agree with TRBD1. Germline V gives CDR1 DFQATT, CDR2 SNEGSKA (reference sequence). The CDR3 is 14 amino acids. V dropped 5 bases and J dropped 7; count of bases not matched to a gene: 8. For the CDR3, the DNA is TGCAGTGCTTCAAGTCAGGGGGAGAATTCACCCCTCCACTTT. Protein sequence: CSASSQGENSPLHF.

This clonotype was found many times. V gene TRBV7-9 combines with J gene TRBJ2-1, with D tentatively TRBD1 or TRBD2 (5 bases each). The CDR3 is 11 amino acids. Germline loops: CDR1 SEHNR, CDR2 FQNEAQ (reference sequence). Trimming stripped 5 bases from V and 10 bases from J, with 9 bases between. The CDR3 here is CASSPGPEQFF. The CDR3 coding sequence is TGTGCCAGCAGCCCGGGACCGGAGCAGTTCTTC.

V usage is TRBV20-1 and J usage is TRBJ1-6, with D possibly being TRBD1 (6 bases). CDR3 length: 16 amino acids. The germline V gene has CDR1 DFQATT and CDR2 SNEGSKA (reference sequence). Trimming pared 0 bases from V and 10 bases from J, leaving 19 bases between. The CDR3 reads CSAREGGGVQGSPLHF. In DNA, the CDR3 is TGCAGTGCTAGAGAAGGGGGGGGGGTCCAGGGCTCACCCCTCCACTTT.

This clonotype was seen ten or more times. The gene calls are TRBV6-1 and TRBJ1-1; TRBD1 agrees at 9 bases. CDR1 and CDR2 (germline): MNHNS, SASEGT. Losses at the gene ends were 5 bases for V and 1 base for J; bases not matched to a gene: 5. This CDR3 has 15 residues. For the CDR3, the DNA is TGTGCCAGCAGTAATCCGGGACAGGGGAACACTGAAGCTTTCTTT. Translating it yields CASSNPGQGNTEAFF.

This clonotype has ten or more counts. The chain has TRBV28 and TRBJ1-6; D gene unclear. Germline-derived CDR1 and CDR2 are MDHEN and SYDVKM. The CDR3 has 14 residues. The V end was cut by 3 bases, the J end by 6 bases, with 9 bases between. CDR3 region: CASSFQGGNSPLHF. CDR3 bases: TGTGCCAGCAGTTTCCAAGGAGGTAATTCACCCCTCCACTTT.

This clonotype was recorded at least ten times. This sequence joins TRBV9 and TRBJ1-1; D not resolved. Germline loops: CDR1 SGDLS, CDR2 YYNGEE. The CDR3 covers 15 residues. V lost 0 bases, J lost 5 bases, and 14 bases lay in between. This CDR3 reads CASSVDGVSRTEAFF. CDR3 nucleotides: TGTGCCAGCAGCGTAGACGGGGTATCAAGAACTGAAGCTTTCTTT.

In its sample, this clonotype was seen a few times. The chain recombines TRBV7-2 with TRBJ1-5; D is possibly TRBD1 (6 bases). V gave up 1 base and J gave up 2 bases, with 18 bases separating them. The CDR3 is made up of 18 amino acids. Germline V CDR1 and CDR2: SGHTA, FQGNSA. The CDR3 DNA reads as TGTGCCAGCAGCTTAGGGGCGGCGGGGGCGGTCGGCAATCAGCCCCAGCATTTT. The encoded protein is CASSLGAAGAVGNQPQHF.

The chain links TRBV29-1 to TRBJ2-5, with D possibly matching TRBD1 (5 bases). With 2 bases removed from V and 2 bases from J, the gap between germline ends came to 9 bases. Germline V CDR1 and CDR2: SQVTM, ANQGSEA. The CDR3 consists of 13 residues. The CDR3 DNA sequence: TGCAGCGTTGAAATAAACAGGCAAGAGACCCAGTACTTC. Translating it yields CSVEINRQETQYF.

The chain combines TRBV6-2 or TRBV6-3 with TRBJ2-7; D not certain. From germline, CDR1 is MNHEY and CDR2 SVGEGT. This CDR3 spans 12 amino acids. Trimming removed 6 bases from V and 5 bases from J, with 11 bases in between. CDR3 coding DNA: TGTGCCAGCAGCGACCCAGCGAACGAGCAGTACTTC. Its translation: CASSDPANEQYF.

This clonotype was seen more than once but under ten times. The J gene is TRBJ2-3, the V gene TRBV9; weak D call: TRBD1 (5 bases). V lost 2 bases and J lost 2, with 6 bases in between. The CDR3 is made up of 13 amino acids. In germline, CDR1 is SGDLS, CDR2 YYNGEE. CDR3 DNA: TGTGCCAGCAGCGTGGACATCACAGATACGCAGTATTTT. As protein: CASSVDITDTQYF.